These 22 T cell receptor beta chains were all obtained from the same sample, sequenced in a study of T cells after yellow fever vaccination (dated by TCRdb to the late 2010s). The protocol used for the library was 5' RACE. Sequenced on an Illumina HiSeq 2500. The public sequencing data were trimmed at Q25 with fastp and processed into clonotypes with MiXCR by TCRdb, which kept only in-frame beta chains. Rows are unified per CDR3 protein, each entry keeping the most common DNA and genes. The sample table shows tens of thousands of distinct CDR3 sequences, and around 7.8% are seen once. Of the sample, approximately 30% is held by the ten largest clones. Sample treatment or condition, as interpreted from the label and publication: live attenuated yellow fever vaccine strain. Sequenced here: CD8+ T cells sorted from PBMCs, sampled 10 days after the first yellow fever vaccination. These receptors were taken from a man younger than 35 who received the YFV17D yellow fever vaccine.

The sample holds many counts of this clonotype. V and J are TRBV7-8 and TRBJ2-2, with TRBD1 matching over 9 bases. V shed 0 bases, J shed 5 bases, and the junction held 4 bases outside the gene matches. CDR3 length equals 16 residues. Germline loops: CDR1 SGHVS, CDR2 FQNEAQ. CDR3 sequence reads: CASSLAGTGWTGELFF. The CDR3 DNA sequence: TGTGCCAGCAGCTTAGCTGGGACAGGGTGGACCGGGGAGCTGTTTTTT.

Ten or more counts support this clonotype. The CDR3 region has the DNA TGCGCCAGCAGCCAAGATCCGGGTTTCTCCTACAATGAGCAGTTCTTC. Protein sequence: CASSQDPGFSYNEQFF. This sequence joins TRBV4-1 and TRBJ2-1; no reliable D call. Germline values: CDR1 MGHRA, CDR2 YSYEKL. V lost 0 bases, J lost 0 bases, and 9 bases lay in between. This CDR3 is built from 16 residues.

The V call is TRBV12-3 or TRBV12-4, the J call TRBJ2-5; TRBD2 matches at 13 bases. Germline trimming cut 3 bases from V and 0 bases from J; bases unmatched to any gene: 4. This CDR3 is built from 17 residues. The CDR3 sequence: CASSFTSGGVHQETQYF. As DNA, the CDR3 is TGTGCCAGCAGTTTCACTAGCGGGGGGGTGCACCAAGAGACCCAGTACTTC.

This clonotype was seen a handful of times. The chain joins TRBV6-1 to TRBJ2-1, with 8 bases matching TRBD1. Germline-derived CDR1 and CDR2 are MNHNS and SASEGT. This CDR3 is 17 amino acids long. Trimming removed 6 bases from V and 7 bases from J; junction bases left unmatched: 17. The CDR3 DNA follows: TGTGCCAGCAGACCCACCCCAGGGACAGGAAGAATTAATGAGCAGTTCTTC. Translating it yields CASRPTPGTGRINEQFF.

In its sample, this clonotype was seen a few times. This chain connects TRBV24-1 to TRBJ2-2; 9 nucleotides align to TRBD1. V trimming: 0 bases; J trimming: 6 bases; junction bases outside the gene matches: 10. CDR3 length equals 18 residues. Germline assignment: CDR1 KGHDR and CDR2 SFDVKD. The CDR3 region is CATSDLPLRDRAAGELFF. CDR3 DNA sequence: TGTGCCACCAGTGATTTGCCACTTCGGGACAGGGCAGCCGGGGAGCTGTTTTTT.

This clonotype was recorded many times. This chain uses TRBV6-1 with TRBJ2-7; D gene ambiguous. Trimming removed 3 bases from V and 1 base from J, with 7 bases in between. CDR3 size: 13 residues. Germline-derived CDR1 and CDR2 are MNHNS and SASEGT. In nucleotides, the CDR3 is TGTGCCAGCAGTGATCTGCGTTCCTACGAGCAGTACGTC. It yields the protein CASSDLRSYEQYV.

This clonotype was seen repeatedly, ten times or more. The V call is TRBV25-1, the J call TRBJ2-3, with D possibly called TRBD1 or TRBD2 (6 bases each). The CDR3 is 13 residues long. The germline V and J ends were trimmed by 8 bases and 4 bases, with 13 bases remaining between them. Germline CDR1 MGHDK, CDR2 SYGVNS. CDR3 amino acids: CASGRGVSDTQYF. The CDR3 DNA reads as TGTGCCAGCGGAAGGGGGGTGTCAGATACGCAGTATTTT.

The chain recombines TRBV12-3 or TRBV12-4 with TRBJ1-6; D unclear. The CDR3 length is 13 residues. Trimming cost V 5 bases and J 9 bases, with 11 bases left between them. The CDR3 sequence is CASSSAPTSPLHF. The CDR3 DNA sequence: TGTGCCAGCAGTAGTGCCCCAACTTCACCCCTCCACTTT.

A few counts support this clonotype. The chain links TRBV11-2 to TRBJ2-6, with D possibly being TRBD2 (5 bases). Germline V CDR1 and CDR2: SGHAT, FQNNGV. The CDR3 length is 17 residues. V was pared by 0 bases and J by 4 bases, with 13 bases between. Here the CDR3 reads CASSLDNPEAGANVLTF. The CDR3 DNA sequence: TGTGCCAGCAGCTTAGATAATCCGGAGGCCGGGGCCAACGTCCTGACTTTC.

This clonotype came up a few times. CDR3 DNA: TGTGCCAGCAGGAGACAGGTTCCAGATACGCAGTATTTT. This encodes CASRRQVPDTQYF. The chain links TRBV6-2 or TRBV6-3 to TRBJ2-3; TRBD1 might be the D (6 bases). Germline CDR1 reads MNHEY; CDR2 reads SVGEGT. The CDR3 length is 13 residues. V gave up 6 bases and J gave up 4 bases, with 11 bases separating them.

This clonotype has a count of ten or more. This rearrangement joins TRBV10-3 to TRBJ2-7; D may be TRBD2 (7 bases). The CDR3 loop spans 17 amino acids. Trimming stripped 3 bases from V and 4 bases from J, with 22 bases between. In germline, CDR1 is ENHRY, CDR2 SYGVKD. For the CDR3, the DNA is TGTGCCATCAGTGACTCTCGAACGGGGGGCAAGGGATACGAGCAGTACTTC. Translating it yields CAISDSRTGGKGYEQYF.

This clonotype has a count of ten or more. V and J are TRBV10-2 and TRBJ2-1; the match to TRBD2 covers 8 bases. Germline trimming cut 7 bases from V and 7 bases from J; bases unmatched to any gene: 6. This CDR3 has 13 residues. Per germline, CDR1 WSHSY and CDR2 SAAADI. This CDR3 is CASTGTSRNEQFF. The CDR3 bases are TGCGCCAGCACTGGGACTAGTAGGAATGAGCAGTTCTTC.

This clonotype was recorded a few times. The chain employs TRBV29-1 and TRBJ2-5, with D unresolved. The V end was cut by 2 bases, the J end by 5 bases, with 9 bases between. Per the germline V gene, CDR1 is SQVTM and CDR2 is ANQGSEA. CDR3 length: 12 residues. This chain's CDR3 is CSVEKPLETQYF. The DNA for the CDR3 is TGCAGCGTTGAAAAGCCCCTGGAGACCCAGTACTTC.

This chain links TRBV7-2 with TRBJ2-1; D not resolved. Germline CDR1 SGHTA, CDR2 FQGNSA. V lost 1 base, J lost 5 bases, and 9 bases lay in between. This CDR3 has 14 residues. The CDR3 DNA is TGTGCCAGCAGCTTAGAATGGCGTCACAATGAGCAGTTCTTC. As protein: CASSLEWRHNEQFF.

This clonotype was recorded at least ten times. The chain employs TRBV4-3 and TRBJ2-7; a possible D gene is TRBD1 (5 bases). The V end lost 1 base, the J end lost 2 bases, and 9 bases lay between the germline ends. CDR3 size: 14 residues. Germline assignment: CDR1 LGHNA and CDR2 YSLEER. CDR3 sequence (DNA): TGCGCCAGCAGCCAAGCGGACACTACCTACGAGCAGTACTTC. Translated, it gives CASSQADTTYEQYF.

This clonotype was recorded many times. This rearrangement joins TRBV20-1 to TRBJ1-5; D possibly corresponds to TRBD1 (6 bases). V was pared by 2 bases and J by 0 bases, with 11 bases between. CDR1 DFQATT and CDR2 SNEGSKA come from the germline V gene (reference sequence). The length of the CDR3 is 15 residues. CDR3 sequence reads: CSARPGDLSNQPQHF. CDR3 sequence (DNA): TGCAGTGCTAGACCAGGGGACCTTAGCAATCAGCCCCAGCATTTT.

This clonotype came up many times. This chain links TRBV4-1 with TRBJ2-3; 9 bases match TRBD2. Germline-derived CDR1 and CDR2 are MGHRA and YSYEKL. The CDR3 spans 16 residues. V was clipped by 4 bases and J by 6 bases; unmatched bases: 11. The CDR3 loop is CASSRGVAGGVDTQYF. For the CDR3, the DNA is TGCGCCAGCAGCCGCGGGGTGGCGGGGGGGGTGGATACGCAGTATTTT.

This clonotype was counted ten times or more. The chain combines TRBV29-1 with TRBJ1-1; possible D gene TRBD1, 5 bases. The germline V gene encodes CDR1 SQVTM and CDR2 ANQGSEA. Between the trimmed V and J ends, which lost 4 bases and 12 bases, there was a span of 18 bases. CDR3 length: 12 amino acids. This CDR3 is CSVVLRGSDPFF. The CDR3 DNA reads TGCAGCGTTGTTTTGAGGGGTTCCGACCCTTTCTTT.

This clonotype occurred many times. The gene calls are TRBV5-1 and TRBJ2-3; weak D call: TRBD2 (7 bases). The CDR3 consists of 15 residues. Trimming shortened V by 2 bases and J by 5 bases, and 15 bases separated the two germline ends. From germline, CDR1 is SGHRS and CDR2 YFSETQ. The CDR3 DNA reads TGCGCCAGCAGCTTATCCGGGGGGCATGGAGATACGCAGTATTTT. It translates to CASSLSGGHGDTQYF.

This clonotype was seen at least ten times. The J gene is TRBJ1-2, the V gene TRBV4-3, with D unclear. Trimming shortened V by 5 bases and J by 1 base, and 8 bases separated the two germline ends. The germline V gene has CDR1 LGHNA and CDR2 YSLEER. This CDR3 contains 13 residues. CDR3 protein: CASSRTHNYGYTF. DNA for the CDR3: TGCGCCAGCAGCAGAACCCATAACTATGGCTACACCTTC.

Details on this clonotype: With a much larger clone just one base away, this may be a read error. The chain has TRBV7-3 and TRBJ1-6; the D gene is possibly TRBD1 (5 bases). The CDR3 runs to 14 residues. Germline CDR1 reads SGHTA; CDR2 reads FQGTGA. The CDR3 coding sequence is TGTGCCAGCAGCCTACGACCCGGGGGTTCACCCCCCCACTTT. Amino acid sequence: CASSLRPGGSPPHF.

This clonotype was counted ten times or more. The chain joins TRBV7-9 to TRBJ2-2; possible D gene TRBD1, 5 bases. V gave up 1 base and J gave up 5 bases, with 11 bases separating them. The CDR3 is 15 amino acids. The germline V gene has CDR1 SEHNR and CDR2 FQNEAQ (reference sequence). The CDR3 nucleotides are TGTGCCAGCAGCTTAGGACAGTTGGCGACCGGGGAGCTGTTTTTT. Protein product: CASSLGQLATGELFF. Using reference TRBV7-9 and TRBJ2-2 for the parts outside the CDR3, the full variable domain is DTGVSQNPRHKITKRGQNVTFRCDPISEHNRLYWYRQTLGQGPEFLTYFQNEAQLEKSRLLSDRFSAERPKGSFSTLEIQRTEQGDSAMYLCASSLGQLATGELFFGEGSRLTVL.